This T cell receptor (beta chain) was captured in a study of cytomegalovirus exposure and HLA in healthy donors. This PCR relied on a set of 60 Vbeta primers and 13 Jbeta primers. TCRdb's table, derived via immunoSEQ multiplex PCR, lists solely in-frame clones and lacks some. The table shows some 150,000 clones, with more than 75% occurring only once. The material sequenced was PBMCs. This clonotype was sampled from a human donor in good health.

CDR3 protein: CASSRGAMNTEAFF. The CDR3 DNA reads TGTGCCAGCAGCCGCGGGGCGATGAACACTGAAGCTTTCTTT. The chain employs TRBV7-6 and TRBJ1-1; D perhaps matches TRBD1 (5 bases). The ends were cut back, 5 bases at V and 0 bases at J, with 10 bases in the middle. Germline CDR1 and CDR2: SGHVS and FNYEAQ. The CDR3 is 14 residues long.